The 18 T cell receptor beta chains below come from one sample, sequenced in a study of memory CD4+ T cells and cytomegalovirus serostatus. TCRdb keeps only in-frame clones here, not all; method: immunoSEQ multiplex PCR. The sample contains 35,000 to 55,000 clones, 76% of which appear only once. The sort gate was single viable CD3+CD4+CD8-CD45RO+ cells for memory CD4+ T cells. Sequencing was carried out using memory CD4+ T cells from blood. The receptors were gathered from an adult in good health and CMV-seronegative.

This clone was counted a few times. The genes are TRBV5-6 and TRBJ2-7; D gene unclear. Trimming cost V 0 bases and J 2 bases, with 6 bases left between them. CDR3 length equals 13 residues. The germline gives CDR1 SGHDT, CDR2 YYEEEE. The CDR3 DNA sequence: TGTGCCAGCAGCTTGGACATACCCTACGAGCAGTACTTC. Translation: CASSLDIPYEQYF.

A remark on this clone: Germline and junction disagree at one end, which may indicate a read error. The chain employs TRBV30 and TRBJ2-2, with a possible D match to TRBD2 (5 bases). The CDR3 runs to 15 residues. Germline V CDR1 and CDR2: GTSNPN, SVGIG (reference sequence). The CDR3 coding sequence is TGTGCCTGGAGTGTACTGACGGGAACTACCGGAGAGCTGTTTTTT. Translating it yields CAWSVLTGTTGELFF.

This chain joins TRBV28 and TRBJ1-1; D may be TRBD1 (6 bases). Trimming took off 7 bases at V and 1 base at J, with 10 bases between the two ends. The CDR3 is 13 residues long. Germline values: CDR1 MDHEN, CDR2 SYDVKM. The CDR3 sequence: CASTWGANTEAFF. Written as DNA, the CDR3 is TGTGCCAGCACCTGGGGGGCGAACACTGAAGCTTTCTTT.

This sequence joins TRBV18 and TRBJ2-5, with 7 bases fitting TRBD1. Germline CDR1 reads KGHSH; CDR2 reads LQKENI. This CDR3 has 13 amino acids. V lost 5 bases to trimming and J lost 2 bases; unmatched junction nucleotides: 2. CDR3 coding DNA: TGTGCCAGCTCAGGGGACAGTCAAGAGACCCAGTACTTC. This gives the protein CASSGDSQETQYF.

The chain combines TRBV6-5 with TRBJ2-5; D is possibly TRBD1 (5 bases). Germline CDR1 and CDR2: MNHEY and SVGAGI. CDR3 length: 14 residues. Trimming left V 0 bases short and J 3 bases short, with 8 bases between. DNA of the CDR3: TGTGCCAGCAGTTACTCGTACAGGAAAGAGACCCAGTACTTC. As protein: CASSYSYRKETQYF.

The chain is built from TRBV2 and TRBJ2-5; 8 bases agree with TRBD1. V dropped 6 bases and J dropped 2; count of bases not matched to a gene: 2. Germline lookup yields CDR1 SNHLY and CDR2 FYNNEI. The CDR3 spans 13 residues. The CDR3 loop is CASRGQDQETQYF. The CDR3 DNA sequence: TGTGCCAGCAGGGGACAGGATCAAGAGACCCAGTACTTC.

The rearrangement uses TRBV5-4 and TRBJ1-1, with 7 bases lining up with TRBD1. This CDR3 spans 14 amino acids. Germline-derived CDR1 and CDR2 are SGHNT and YYREEE (reference sequence). V gave up 4 bases and J gave up 5 bases; unmatched junction bases: 8. CDR3 coding DNA: TGTGCCAGCAGCCCTACAGGGGATGGGACTGAAGCTTTCTTT. Its translation is CASSPTGDGTEAFF.

The V gene is TRBV7-9, the J gene TRBJ2-7; D possibly uses TRBD1 or TRBD2 (5 bases each). Germline loops: CDR1 SEHNR, CDR2 FQNEAQ (reference sequence). V lost 6 bases and J 3 bases, leaving 12 bases between the germline ends. There are 13 residues in the CDR3. CDR3 sequence: CASRTGTNYEQYF. The CDR3 DNA reads TGTGCCAGCAGAACCGGGACCAACTACGAGCAGTACTTC.

This clone was seen a single time. The V and J genes are TRBV5-1 and TRBJ1-2; D not resolved. This CDR3 spans 15 amino acids. The germline gives CDR1 SGHRS, CDR2 YFSETQ. V lost 4 bases and J 4 bases, leaving 17 bases between the germline ends. As DNA, the CDR3 is TGCGCCAGCAGCCTAGGCCGGGGAGAAACCTATGGCTACACCTTC. This sequence encodes CASSLGRGETYGYTF.

The CDR3 loop reads CASNGGPGQGMNTEAFF. CDR3 DNA sequence: TGTGCCAGTAATGGCGGCCCGGGACAAGGCATGAACACTGAAGCTTTCTTT. The rearrangement uses TRBV19 and TRBJ1-1; a possible D gene is TRBD1 (6 bases). V was cut by 7 bases and J by 0 bases, with 21 bases left in between. The CDR3 is 17 amino acids. The V gene's germline CDR1 is LNHDA and CDR2 SQIVND (reference sequence).

CDR3 in amino acids: CASRQLFGYNEQFF. The CDR3 DNA is TGTGCCAGCAGGCAACTTTTCGGTTACAATGAGCAGTTCTTC. The V gene is TRBV11-2, the J gene TRBJ2-1; no definite D call. V was shortened by 6 bases and J by 4 bases, with 13 bases between the two germline ends. This CDR3 is built from 14 residues. Germline loops: CDR1 SGHAT, CDR2 FQNNGV.

The J gene is TRBJ2-6, the V gene TRBV30; no clear D gene. Trimming shortened V by 4 bases and J by 0 bases, and 10 bases separated the two germline ends. Germline V gene data show CDR1 as GTSNPN and CDR2 as SVGIG (reference sequence). The length of the CDR3 is 15 residues. DNA for the CDR3: TGTGCCTGGACCTTACTTAGCTCTGGGGCCAACGTCCTGACTTTC. Protein sequence: CAWTLLSSGANVLTF.

This clone was picked up one time. The chain carries TRBV30 and TRBJ1-6; a weak D match, TRBD1 (6 bases). V was clipped by 1 base and J by 8 bases, with 21 bases between them. The CDR3 consists of 17 residues. Germline CDR1 reads GTSNPN; CDR2 reads SVGIG (reference sequence). CDR3 protein: CAWSARKTQGLYSPLHF. The CDR3 nucleotides are TGTGCCTGGAGTGCGCGGAAAACCCAGGGGTTGTATTCACCCCTCCACTTT.

The V gene is TRBV18, the J gene TRBJ1-6; weak D call: TRBD1 (6 bases). V lost 7 bases, J lost 10 bases, and 23 bases lay in between. Germline loops: CDR1 KGHSH, CDR2 LQKENI. This CDR3 spans 16 amino acids. The CDR3 is CASLQTPGANPSPLHF. The CDR3 DNA reads as TGTGCCAGCTTACAAACACCAGGGGCCAACCCGTCACCCCTCCACTTT.

This clone was recorded once. V is TRBV7-2 and J is TRBJ2-7; 11 bases are a match to TRBD2. Germline lookup yields CDR1 SGHTA and CDR2 FQGNSA. The CDR3 extends over 17 amino acids. V was clipped by 0 bases and J by 1 base; unmatched bases: 5. CDR3 coding DNA: TGTGCCAGCAGCTTAGCTTCTAGCGGGGGGAAGTCCTACGAGCAGTACTTC. The encoded protein is CASSLASSGGKSYEQYF.

This clone showed up just a few times. The V gene is TRBV30, the J gene TRBJ1-5, with D possibly matching TRBD1 (5 bases). Trimming cost V 3 bases and J 6 bases, with 15 bases left between them. This CDR3 has 14 residues. CDR1 GTSNPN and CDR2 SVGIG come from the germline V gene (reference sequence). CDR3 bases: TGTGCCTGGAGGTCCCCCAGGGAAGGTCAGCCCCAGCATTTT. Protein product: CAWRSPREGQPQHF.

Concerning this clone: At one boundary the junction diverges from the germline segment, which might be a read error. The chain couples TRBV5-5 to TRBJ1-6; D remains unclear. This CDR3 region has 14 residues. CDR1 SGHKS and CDR2 YYEKEE come from the germline V gene (reference sequence). The CDR3 protein is CASRLDRWNSPLHF. In nucleotides, the CDR3 is TGTGCCAGCAGGTTGGATCGGTGGAATTCACCCCTCCACTTT.

The rearrangement joins TRBV4-2 to TRBJ2-7; tentative D call: TRBD2 (6 bases). The germline gives CDR1 LGHNA, CDR2 YNFKEQ. This CDR3 contains 16 residues. V shed 4 bases and J shed 2 bases, with 18 bases lying between them. CDR3 protein: CASSLLSGGETYEQYF. The CDR3 DNA is TGTGCCAGCAGCCTCCTCAGTGGCGGGGAGACCTACGAGCAGTACTTC.